This TCR beta chain was profiled in a study of blood T cell repertoires in COVID-19. Germline lookup yields CDR1 GTSNPN and CDR2 SVGIG (reference sequence). The CDR3 is 11 amino acids. V shed 2 bases and J shed 8 bases, with 9 bases lying between them. Method: immunoSEQ multiplex PCR; TCRdb's copy keeps in-frame clones and lacks some. The sample carries tens of thousands of clones, 70% to 90% recorded once. V usage is TRBV30 and J usage is TRBJ1-1; D is unclear. This receptor was obtained from a human donor in a cohort sampled during active COVID-19. Sequences were obtained from peripheral blood. The CDR3 nucleotides are TGTGCCTGGAGTCCCAGGCAGGAAGCTTTCTTT. Translating it yields CAWSPRQEAFF.